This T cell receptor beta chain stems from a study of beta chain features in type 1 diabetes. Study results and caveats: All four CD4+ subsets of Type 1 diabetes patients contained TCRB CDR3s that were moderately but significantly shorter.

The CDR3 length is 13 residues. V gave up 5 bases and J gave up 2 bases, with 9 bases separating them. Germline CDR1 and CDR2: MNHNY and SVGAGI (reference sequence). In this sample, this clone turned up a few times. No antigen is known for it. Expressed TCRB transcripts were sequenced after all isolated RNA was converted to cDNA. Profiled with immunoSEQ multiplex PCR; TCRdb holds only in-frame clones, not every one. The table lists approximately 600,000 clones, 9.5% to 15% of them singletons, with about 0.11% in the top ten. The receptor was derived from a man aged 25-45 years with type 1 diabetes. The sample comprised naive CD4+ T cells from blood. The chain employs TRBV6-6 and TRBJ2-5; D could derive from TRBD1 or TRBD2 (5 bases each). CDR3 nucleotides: TGTGCCAGCAGTCGGGACCCTCAAGAGACCCAGTACTTC. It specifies CASSRDPQETQYF.